A selection of T cell receptor beta chains follows, all from one sample in a study of shared clonotypes between healthy human individuals. Repertoires were generated with immunoSEQ multiplex PCR, while TCRdb's copy carries only in-frame clones and drops some. The sample has about 710,000 clones, roughly two thirds seen once; the top ten hold approximately 1.8%. Material: memory CD4+ T cells sorted from blood. These receptors originate from a woman aged 30 to 39 in good health. The CDR3 runs from the conserved cysteine through the conserved F or W. The order of the fields is D gene, V gene, J gene, clone size, CDR3 DNA, CDR3 protein. A D gene is named only where the DNA matches it firmly. Clone size is not always given. Where it is, it says once, few, many or a class for expanded clones.

>.|TRBV20-1|TRBJ2-1|few
TGCAGTGCCCTAGCACCTGAGCAGTTCTTC
CSALAPEQFF
>.|TRBV4-2|TRBJ2-1|once
TGTGCCAGCAGCCAAGTGGGGTGGGGGGACTACAATGAGCAGTTCTTC
CASSQVGWGDYNEQFF
>.|TRBV28|TRBJ2-1|.
TGTGCCAGCAGACCTAGCCCACCGACGGGATATGAGCAGTTCTTC
CASRPSPPTGYEQFF
>.|TRBV4-1|TRBJ2-1|once
TGCGCCAGCAGCCCCCAACAGAGGTGGGAGCAGTTCTTC
CASSPQQRWEQFF
>TRBD1|TRBV19|TRBJ2-7|few
TGTGCCAGTAGTGGCCGACAGGGGGCCGGGTGGGAGCAGTACTTC
CASSGRQGAGWEQYF
>TRBD2|TRBV18|TRBJ2-5|.
TGTGCCAGCTCACCAATCCCCGGGACTAGCGGCCCCGGGACCCAGTACTTC
CASSPIPGTSGPGTQYF
>TRBD2|TRBV28|TRBJ2-1|.
TGTGCCAGCAGAAAAACAACTAGCGGGTTCTACAATGAGCAGTTCTTC
CASRKTTSGFYNEQFF
>.|TRBV18|TRBJ1-1|.
TGTGCCAGCTCACTTTCCGGGACAAGAATGAACACTGAAGCTTTCTTT
CASSLSGTRMNTEAFF
>TRBD2|TRBV6-1|TRBJ2-7|.
TGTGCCAGCAGTGAGCGGGAGTGGAACTACGAGCAGTACTTC
CASSEREWNYEQYF
>.|TRBV19|TRBJ2-7|few
TGTGCCAGTAGCCTCACAGGGACAACTACCTACGAGCAGTACTTC
CASSLTGTTTYEQYF
>TRBD2|TRBV27|TRBJ2-7|few
TGTGCCAGCAGTTTTCGGGGGGGAACCTACGAGCAGTACTTC
CASSFRGGTYEQYF
>.|TRBV5-1|TRBJ2-7|few
TGCGCCAGCAGCGGCAGTCTAACTTACGAGCAGTACTTC
CASSGSLTYEQYF
>.|TRBV6-1|TRBJ1-1|.
TGTGCCAGCAGTGAACTAGGCGGGACTGAAGCTTTCTTT
CASSELGGTEAFF
>.|TRBV6-5|TRBJ2-5|.
TGTGCCAGCAGTTCGTCTCTTGGGCGGGCACAAGAGACCCAGTACTTC
CASSSSLGRAQETQYF
>.|TRBV9|TRBJ2-1|.
TGTGCCAGCAGCGTATTGGGAGTTGAGCAGTTCTTC
CASSVLGVEQFF
>TRBD1|TRBV5-1|TRBJ2-1|.
TGCGCCAGCACCCCGGGACAGGGCCCATACAATGAGCAGTTCTTC
CASTPGQGPYNEQFF
>.|TRBV19|TRBJ2-7|few
TGTGCCAGTAGTATGGCCTATGGACAATGGGCCTACGAGCAGTACTTC
CASSMAYGQWAYEQYF
>.|TRBV5-6|TRBJ1-1|.
TGTGCCAGCAGCTTTCGGGCGCGGGACACTGAAGCTTTCTTT
CASSFRARDTEAFF
>TRBD1|TRBV29-1|TRBJ1-4|.
TGCAGCGTTGATGACAGGGGGCTCGGGAATGAAAAACTGTTTTTT
CSVDDRGLGNEKLFF
>TRBD1|TRBV5-1|TRBJ2-7|.
TGCGCCAGCAGTATGAGACAGGGGGCCGCCTACGAGCAGTACTTC
CASSMRQGAAYEQYF
>.|TRBV11-2|TRBJ1-2|.
TGTGCCAGCAGTCGGGACGGTGGAGTTAAGGGCTACACCTTC
CASSRDGGVKGYTF
>.|TRBV2|TRBJ1-1|.
TGTGCCAGCAGTGAGGCAACCCCGCGAGTGATTGAAGCTTTCTTT
CASSEATPRVIEAFF
>.|TRBV5-4|TRBJ1-2|.
TGTGCCAGCAGCTTGGCCGTCGGGACTAACTATGGCTACACCTTC
CASSLAVGTNYGYTF
>.|TRBV28|TRBJ2-7|few
TGTGCCAGCACCCCAAACAGGGCCAACTCCTACGAGCAGTACTTC
CASTPNRANSYEQYF
>.|TRBV2|TRBJ2-2|.
TGTGCCAGCAGCAGGGACGGACTTCTAGAGCTGTTTTTT
CASSRDGLLELFF
>TRBD1|TRBV28|TRBJ2-7|.
TGTGCCAGCAGTCATCCCAGGGGGCGCTACGAGCAGTACTTC
CASSHPRGRYEQYF
>.|TRBV7-3|TRBJ2-1|few
TGTGCCAGCAGCACGGGTGAATGGTACAATGAGCAGTTCTTC
CASSTGEWYNEQFF
>.|TRBV21-1|TRBJ2-5|.
TGTGCCAGCAGCAAAGCGTCTAGCGGGAGACAGGAGACCCAGTACTTC
CASSKASSGRQETQYF
>.|TRBV7-2|TRBJ2-1|few
TGTGCCAGCAGCCCCGGGATTTTGACCTACAATGAGCAGTTCTTC
CASSPGILTYNEQFF
>.|TRBV5-1|TRBJ2-7|many
TGCGCCAGCAGCTTTAGCGGCTCCTACGAGCAGTACTTC
CASSFSGSYEQYF
>.|TRBV11-3|TRBJ1-1|.
TGTGCCAGCAGCTTACGGACGGGCACTGAAGCTTTCTTT
CASSLRTGTEAFF
>.|TRBV4-1|TRBJ2-1|.
TGCGCCAGCAGCCAATGGGATAAGGGCTCCTACAATGAGCAGTTCTTC
CASSQWDKGSYNEQFF
>.|TRBV29-1|TRBJ2-7|few
TGCAGCGTTTTTAATAGGGTAGGAGAGCAGTACTTC
CSVFNRVGEQYF